Detailed here is one T cell receptor beta chain. The antigen remains undetermined. The data were obtained in a study of beta chain features in type 1 diabetes. The wider study: Patients looked much like healthy donors when it came to age, gender and cell yields.

The germline V gene encodes CDR1 SGHTA and CDR2 FQGNSA. The CDR3 has 13 amino acids. The V end lost 0 bases, the J end lost 3 bases, and 5 bases lay between the germline ends. Stem cell-like memory, regulatory, central memory and naive CD4+ cells were sorted via CD45RO/CCR7/CD25/CD127/CD95/CD27. Study-wide findings and caveats: TCRB rearrangement may or may not be influenced by HLA type; here this remained unresolved. Highly expressing activated T cells could be over-counted with a cDNA template. Moderate yet significant TCRB CDR3 shortening was seen in Type 1 diabetes patients in all four CD4+ subsets.

The investigators reverse transcribed all of the isolated RNA, so they sequenced expressed TCRB transcripts. Assay used: immunoSEQ multiplex PCR; TCRdb lists only in-frame clones, some missing. The sample has over 600,000 clones, around an eighth seen once. Material: naive CD4+ T cells from blood. This TCR was sampled from a man aged 25-45 years with type 1 diabetes. V usage is TRBV7-2 and J usage is TRBJ1-1, with D unclear. The CDR3 reads CASSLAPDTEAFF. The CDR3 bases are TGTGCCAGCAGCTTAGCGCCTGACACTGAAGCTTTCTTT.